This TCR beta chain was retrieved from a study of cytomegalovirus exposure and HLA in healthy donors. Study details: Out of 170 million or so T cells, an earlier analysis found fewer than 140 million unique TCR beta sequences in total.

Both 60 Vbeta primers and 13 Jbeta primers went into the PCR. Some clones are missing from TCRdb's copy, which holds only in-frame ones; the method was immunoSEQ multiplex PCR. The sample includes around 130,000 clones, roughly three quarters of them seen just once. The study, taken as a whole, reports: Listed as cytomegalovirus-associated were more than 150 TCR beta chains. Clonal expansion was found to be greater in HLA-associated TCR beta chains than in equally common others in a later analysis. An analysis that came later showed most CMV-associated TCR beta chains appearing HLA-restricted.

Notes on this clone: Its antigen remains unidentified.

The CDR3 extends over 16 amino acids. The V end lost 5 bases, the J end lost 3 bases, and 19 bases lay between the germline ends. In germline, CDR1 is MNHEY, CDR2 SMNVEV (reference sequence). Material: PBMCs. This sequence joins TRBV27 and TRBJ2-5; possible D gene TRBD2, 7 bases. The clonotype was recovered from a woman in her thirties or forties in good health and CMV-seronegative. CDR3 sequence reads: CASSTGRTAIKETQYF. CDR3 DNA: TGTGCCAGCAGTACCGGGAGGACAGCAATCAAAGAGACCCAGTACTTC.